Below, 19 T cell receptor beta chains from the same sample are listed, as sequenced in a study of blood T cell repertoires in COVID-19. The assay was immunoSEQ multiplex PCR, and TCRdb's table has in-frame clones only and misses some. Found here are around 250,000 clones, around 86% of them singletons; the top ten hold about 7.6%. The sequencing input was peripheral blood. These receptors all come from a woman in her 70s with active or convalescent COVID-19.

The V gene is TRBV5-6, the J gene TRBJ1-6; D possibly corresponds to TRBD1 (6 bases). CDR3 size: 15 residues. Deletions cut 0 bases from V and 10 bases from J, with 14 bases between. The germline CDR1 and CDR2 sequences are SGHDT and YYEEEE. CDR3 loop: CASSLDTGPGSPLHF. The CDR3 nucleotides read TGTGCCAGCAGCTTGGATACAGGGCCAGGCTCACCCCTCCACTTT.

This clone came up once. The V gene is TRBV5-1, the J gene TRBJ2-2, with a weak D call TRBD2 (5 bases). V was trimmed by 8 bases and J by 9 bases, leaving 17 bases between them. Per germline, CDR1 SGHRS and CDR2 YFSETQ. The CDR3 has 13 amino acids. The CDR3 region has the DNA TGCGCCAGTCGGCTGGCGGGTGTCAGGGAGCTGTTTTTT. It yields the protein CASRLAGVRELFF.

This clone was counted once. V usage is TRBV6-2 or TRBV6-3 and J usage is TRBJ2-4; 8 bases are shared with TRBD1. CDR1 and CDR2 from the germline V gene are MNHEY and SVGEGT. The CDR3 covers 15 residues. Trimming at V came to 5 bases and at J to 4 bases, leaving 7 bases not matched to a gene. CDR3 bases: TGTGCCAGCAGTGCGACCGGACAGGGAAAAAACATTCAGTACTTC. As protein: CASSATGQGKNIQYF.

This rearrangement joins TRBV29-1 to TRBJ1-2; 9 nucleotides agree with TRBD1. The length of the CDR3 is 17 residues. The V and J ends lost 4 bases and 7 bases, in that order; junction bases with no gene match: 19. CDR1 and CDR2 (germline): SQVTM, ANQGSEA. As DNA, the CDR3 is TGCAGCGTTGTCGGGGGCGCATGGGACAGGGCTAAGGGTGGCTACACCTTC. Its protein is CSVVGGAWDRAKGGYTF.

V is TRBV9 and J is TRBJ1-2; 7 bases match TRBD1. Trimming at V came to 0 bases and at J to 0 bases, leaving 5 bases not matched to a gene. CDR3 size: 16 residues. CDR1 SGDLS and CDR2 YYNGEE come from the germline V gene. CDR3: CASSVAPGTANYGYTF. The CDR3 region has the DNA TGTGCCAGCAGCGTAGCTCCGGGGACAGCTAACTATGGCTACACCTTC.

The chain combines TRBV6-5 with TRBJ1-2; 10 positions agree with TRBD1. Germline CDR1 MNHEY, CDR2 SVGAGI. CDR3 length: 15 amino acids. Trimming removed 11 bases from V and 8 bases from J; junction bases left unmatched: 17. The CDR3 is CAAIAGTGALRGYTF. In nucleotides, the CDR3 is TGTGCCGCCATAGCCGGGACAGGGGCTTTGCGCGGCTACACCTTC.

This chain uses TRBV19 with TRBJ1-6, with 7 positions matching TRBD1. Germline V gene sequence: CDR1 LNHDA, CDR2 SQIVND (reference sequence). V trimming: 6 bases; J trimming: 7 bases; junction bases outside the gene matches: 9. The CDR3 runs to 15 residues. The CDR3 spells CASRKPDRVNSPLHF. The DNA for the CDR3 is TGTGCCAGTAGGAAACCCGACAGGGTGAATTCACCCCTCCACTTT. Supplemented by reference TRBV19 and TRBJ1-6, the full variable domain reads DGGITQSPKYLFRKEGQNVTLSCEQNLNHDAMYWYRQDPGQGLRLIYYSQIVNDFQKGDIAEGYSVSREKKESFPLTVTSAQKNPTAFYLCASRKPDRVNSPLHFGNGTRLTVT.

The chain employs TRBV18 and TRBJ1-5; TRBD1 matches 8 bases. V was pared by 6 bases and J by 7 bases, with 8 bases of the junction left unmatched. This CDR3 spans 14 amino acids. CDR1 is KGHSH, CDR2 LQKENI, per germline. The chain's CDR3 is CASSQGAGDQPQHF. The CDR3 coding sequence is TGTGCCAGCTCTCAGGGGGCCGGGGACCAGCCCCAGCATTTT.

This CDR3 is CASSDGGARNEKLFF. In DNA, the CDR3 is TGTGCCAGCAGTGACGGGGGGGCAAGGAATGAAAAACTGTTTTTT. The rearrangement uses TRBV6-4 and TRBJ1-4; D might be TRBD1 (6 bases). V was cut by 2 bases and J by 5 bases, with 12 bases left in between. The CDR3 consists of 15 residues. CDR1 MRHNA and CDR2 SNTAGT come from the germline V gene.

This sequence joins TRBV6-2 or TRBV6-3 and TRBJ2-3; D is uncertain. Germline CDR1 is MNHEY and CDR2 is SVGEGT. V lost 5 bases and J lost 6, with 12 bases in between. CDR3 length equals 13 residues. CDR3 nucleotide sequence: TGTGCCAGCAGTCCACCGTCGAGGGATACGCAGTATTTT. Its translation: CASSPPSRDTQYF.

The chain combines TRBV5-5 with TRBJ2-2; possible D gene TRBD1, 6 bases. The CDR3 consists of 17 residues. The germline V gene encodes CDR1 SGHKS and CDR2 YYEKEE (reference sequence). Trimming cost V 4 bases and J 2 bases, with 18 bases left between them. Here the CDR3 reads CASSADRLVINTGELFF. In DNA, the CDR3 is TGTGCCAGCAGCGCCGACAGGCTCGTCATTAACACCGGGGAGCTGTTTTTT.

The chain combines TRBV7-2 with TRBJ2-5; D unclear. Between the trimmed V and J ends, which lost 7 bases and 7 bases, there was a span of 19 bases. Per germline, CDR1 SGHTA and CDR2 FQGNSA. CDR3 size: 14 residues. Here the CDR3 DNA reads TGTGCCAGCATCCCCAGAGGCGGCCCCGGGACCCAGTACTTC. It encodes CASIPRGGPGTQYF.

The V gene is TRBV6-5, the J gene TRBJ1-1; 7 bases fit TRBD1. V was pared by 6 bases and J by 8 bases, with 9 bases of the junction left unmatched. The germline V gene has CDR1 MNHEY and CDR2 SVGAGI. The CDR3 runs 13 residues. CDR3 residues: CASRGQRVWEAFF. The CDR3 nucleotides read TGTGCCAGCAGGGGACAGAGGGTATGGGAAGCTTTCTTT.

The chain has TRBV5-8 and TRBJ1-2, with D possibly matching TRBD1 (5 bases). Trimming shortened V by 7 bases and J by 5 bases, and 24 bases separated the two germline ends. Germline CDR1 SGHTS, CDR2 YDEGEE. The CDR3 covers 16 residues. CDR3 sequence reads: CASPDEFPDSRYGYTF. The DNA for the CDR3 is TGTGCCAGCCCCGACGAATTCCCCGACAGCAGATATGGCTACACCTTC. Filled out from reference TRBV5-8 and TRBJ1-2, the complete variable domain reads EAGVTQSPTHLIKTRGQQATLRCSPISGHTSVYWYQQALGLGLQFLLWYDEGEERNRGNFPPRFSGRQFPNYSSELNVNALELEDSALYLCASPDEFPDSRYGYTFGSGTRLTVV.

This chain joins TRBV2 and TRBJ1-2; 8 positions match TRBD1. The CDR3 consists of 12 residues. Trimming at V came to 8 bases and at J to 5 bases, leaving 4 bases not matched to a gene. Germline V lookup: CDR1 SNHLY, CDR2 FYNNEI. The CDR3 DNA follows: TGTGCCAGCTTGGGACAGGCGTATGGCTACACCTTC. Protein sequence: CASLGQAYGYTF.

The genes are TRBV7-2 and TRBJ2-3, with D perhaps TRBD1 (5 bases). Germline lookup yields CDR1 SGHTA and CDR2 FQGNSA. Trimming cost V 8 bases and J 2 bases, with 14 bases left between them. The CDR3 runs 14 residues. CDR3 region: CASGRQLNTDTQYF. The CDR3 DNA is TGTGCCAGCGGAAGACAGCTAAACACAGATACGCAGTATTTT.

The V call is TRBV3-1 (or the pseudogene TRBV3-2), the J call TRBJ1-1; 9 nucleotides agree with TRBD1. Germline CDR1 and CDR2: LGHDT and YNNKEL (reference sequence). Trimming removed 3 bases from V and 0 bases from J; junction bases left unmatched: 2. This CDR3 has 15 amino acids. The CDR3, as DNA: TGTGCCAGCAGCCAGGGACAGGGAATGAACACTGAAGCTTTCTTT. Residues: CASSQGQGMNTEAFF.

This clone is a singleton in its sample. This sequence joins TRBV4-3 and TRBJ2-7; D not certain. The CDR3 runs to 13 residues. Trimming stripped 0 bases from V and 4 bases from J, with 7 bases between. The germline CDR1 and CDR2 sequences are LGHNA and YSLEER. The DNA of the CDR3 is TGCGCCAGCAGCCAAGAAGGCGGTTACGAGCAGTACTTC. It encodes CASSQEGGYEQYF.

The V and J genes are TRBV3-1 (or the pseudogene TRBV3-2) and TRBJ2-3; the D gene is possibly TRBD2 (7 bases). Germline CDR1 is LGHDT and CDR2 is YNNKEL (reference sequence). The CDR3 is 13 amino acids. V was clipped by 4 bases and J by 6 bases, with 11 bases between them. The CDR3 protein is CASSPWGGDTQYF. CDR3 in DNA: TGTGCCAGCAGCCCCTGGGGGGGCGATACGCAGTATTTT.